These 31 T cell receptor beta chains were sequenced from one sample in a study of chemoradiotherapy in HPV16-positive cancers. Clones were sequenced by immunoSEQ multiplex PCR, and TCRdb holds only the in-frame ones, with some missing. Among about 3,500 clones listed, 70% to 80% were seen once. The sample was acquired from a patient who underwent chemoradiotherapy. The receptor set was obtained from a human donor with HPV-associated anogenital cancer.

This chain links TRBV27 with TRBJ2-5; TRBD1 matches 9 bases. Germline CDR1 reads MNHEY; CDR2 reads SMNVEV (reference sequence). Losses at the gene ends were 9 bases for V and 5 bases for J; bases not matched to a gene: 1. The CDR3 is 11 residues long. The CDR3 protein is CASGTGETQYF. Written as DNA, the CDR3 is TGTGCCAGTGGGACAGGGGAGACCCAGTACTTC.

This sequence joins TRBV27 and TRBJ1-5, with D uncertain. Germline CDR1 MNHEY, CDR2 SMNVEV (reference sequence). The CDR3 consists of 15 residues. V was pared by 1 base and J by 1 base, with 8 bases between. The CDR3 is CASSLYGVSNQPQHF. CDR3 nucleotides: TGTGCCAGCAGTTTATATGGGGTCAGCAATCAGCCCCAGCATTTT.

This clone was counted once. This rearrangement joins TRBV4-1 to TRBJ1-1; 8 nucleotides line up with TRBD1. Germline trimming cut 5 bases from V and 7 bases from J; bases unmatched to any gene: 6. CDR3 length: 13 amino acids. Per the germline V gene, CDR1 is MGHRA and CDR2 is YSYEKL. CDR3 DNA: TGCGCCAGCAGCGAGAATACAGGGGGTGAAGCTTTCTTT. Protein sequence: CASSENTGGEAFF.

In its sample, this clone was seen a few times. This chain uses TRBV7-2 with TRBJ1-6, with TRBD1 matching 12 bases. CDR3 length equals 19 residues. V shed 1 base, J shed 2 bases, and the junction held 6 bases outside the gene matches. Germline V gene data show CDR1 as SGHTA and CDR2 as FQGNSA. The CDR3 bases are TGTGCCAGCAGCTTAGGGCCGGGACAGGGGGCGACCTATAATTCACCCCTCCACTTT. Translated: CASSLGPGQGATYNSPLHF.

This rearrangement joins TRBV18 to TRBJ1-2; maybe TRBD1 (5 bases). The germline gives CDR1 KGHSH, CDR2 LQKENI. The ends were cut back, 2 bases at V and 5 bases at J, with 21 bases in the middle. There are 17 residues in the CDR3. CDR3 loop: CASSPGAPVGPVYGYTF. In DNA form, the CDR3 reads TGTGCCAGCTCACCAGGGGCCCCAGTGGGGCCCGTTTATGGCTACACCTTC.

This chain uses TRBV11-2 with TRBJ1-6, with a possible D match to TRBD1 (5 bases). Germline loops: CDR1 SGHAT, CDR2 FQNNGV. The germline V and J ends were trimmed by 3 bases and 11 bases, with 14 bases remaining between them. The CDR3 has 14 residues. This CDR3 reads CASSFQQGRTPLHF. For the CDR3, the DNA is TGTGCCAGCAGCTTTCAGCAGGGTAGAACACCCCTCCACTTT.

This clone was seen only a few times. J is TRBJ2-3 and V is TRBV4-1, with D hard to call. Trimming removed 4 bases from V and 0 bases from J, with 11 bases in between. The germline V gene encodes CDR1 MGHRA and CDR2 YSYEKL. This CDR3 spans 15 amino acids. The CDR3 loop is CASSPIGESTDTQYF. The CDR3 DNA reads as TGCGCCAGCAGCCCCATTGGCGAGAGCACAGATACGCAGTATTTT.

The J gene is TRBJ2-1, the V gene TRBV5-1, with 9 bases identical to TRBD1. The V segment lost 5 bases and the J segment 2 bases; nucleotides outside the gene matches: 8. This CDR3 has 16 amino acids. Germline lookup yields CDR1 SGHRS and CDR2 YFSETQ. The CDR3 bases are TGCGCCAGCAGTTTACAGGGGGCGCAAACCTACAATGAGCAGTTCTTC. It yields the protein CASSLQGAQTYNEQFF.

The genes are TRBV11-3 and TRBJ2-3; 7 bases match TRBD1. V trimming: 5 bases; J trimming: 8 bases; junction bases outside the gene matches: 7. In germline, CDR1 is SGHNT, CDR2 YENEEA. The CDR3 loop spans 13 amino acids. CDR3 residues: CASSNDRETTQYF. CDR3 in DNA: TGTGCCAGCAGCAACGACAGGGAAACTACGCAGTATTTT.

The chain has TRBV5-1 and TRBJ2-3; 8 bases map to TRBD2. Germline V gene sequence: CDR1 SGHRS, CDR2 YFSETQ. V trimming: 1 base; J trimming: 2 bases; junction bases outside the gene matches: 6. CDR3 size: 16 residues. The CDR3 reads CASSLNAGGLTDTQYF. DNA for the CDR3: TGCGCCAGCAGCTTGAACGCGGGGGGCCTCACAGATACGCAGTATTTT.

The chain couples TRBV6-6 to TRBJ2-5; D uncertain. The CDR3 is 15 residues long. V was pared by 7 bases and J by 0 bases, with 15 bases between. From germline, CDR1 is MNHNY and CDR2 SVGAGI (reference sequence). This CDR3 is CASTLPPGNQETQYF. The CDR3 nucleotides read TGTGCCAGCACCTTACCACCGGGCAACCAAGAGACCCAGTACTTC.

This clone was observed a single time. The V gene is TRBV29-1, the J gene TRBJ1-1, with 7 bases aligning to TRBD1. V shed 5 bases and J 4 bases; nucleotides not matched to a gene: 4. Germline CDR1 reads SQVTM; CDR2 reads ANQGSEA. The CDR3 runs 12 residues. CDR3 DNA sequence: TGCAGCGTTTCCCAGGGGGGCACTGAAGCTTTCTTT. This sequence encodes CSVSQGGTEAFF.

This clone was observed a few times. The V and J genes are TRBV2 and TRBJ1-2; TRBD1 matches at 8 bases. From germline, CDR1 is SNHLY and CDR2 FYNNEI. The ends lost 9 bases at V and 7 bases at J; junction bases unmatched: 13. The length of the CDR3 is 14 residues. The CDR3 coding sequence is TGTGCCAGACACACAGGGGGGAGGGCCGCTGGCTACACCTTC. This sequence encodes CARHTGGRAAGYTF.

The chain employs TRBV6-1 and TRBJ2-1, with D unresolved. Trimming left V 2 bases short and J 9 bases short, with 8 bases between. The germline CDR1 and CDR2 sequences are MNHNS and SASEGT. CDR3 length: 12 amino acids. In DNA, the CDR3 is TGTGCCAGCAGTGAAAATTATGGTGAGCAGTTCTTC. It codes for CASSENYGEQFF.

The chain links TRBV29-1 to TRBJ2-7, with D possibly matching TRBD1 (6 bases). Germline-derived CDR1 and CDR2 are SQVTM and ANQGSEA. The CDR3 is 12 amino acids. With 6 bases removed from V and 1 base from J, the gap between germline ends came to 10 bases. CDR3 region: CSVTTGSYEQYF. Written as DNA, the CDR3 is TGCAGCGTAACCACAGGGTCCTACGAGCAGTACTTC.

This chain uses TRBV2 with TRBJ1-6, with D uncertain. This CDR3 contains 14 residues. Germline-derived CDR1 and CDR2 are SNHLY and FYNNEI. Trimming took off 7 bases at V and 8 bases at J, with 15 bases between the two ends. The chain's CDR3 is CASTDQQSYSPLHF. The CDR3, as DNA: TGTGCCAGCACTGACCAACAGTCCTATTCACCCCTCCACTTT.

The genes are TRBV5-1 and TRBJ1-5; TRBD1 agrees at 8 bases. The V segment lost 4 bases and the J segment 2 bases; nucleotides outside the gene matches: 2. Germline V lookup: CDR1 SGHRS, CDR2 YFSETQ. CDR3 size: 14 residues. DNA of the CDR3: TGCGCCAGCAGCCCGGGACAGGGCAATCAGCCCCAGCATTTT. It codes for CASSPGQGNQPQHF.

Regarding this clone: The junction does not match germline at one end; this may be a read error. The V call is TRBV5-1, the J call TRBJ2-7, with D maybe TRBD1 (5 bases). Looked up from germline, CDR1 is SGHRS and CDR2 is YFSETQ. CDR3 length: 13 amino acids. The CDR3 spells CASGLPGSGEQYF. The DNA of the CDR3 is TGCGCCAGCGGCTTACCAGGGTCGGGCGAGCAGTACTTC.

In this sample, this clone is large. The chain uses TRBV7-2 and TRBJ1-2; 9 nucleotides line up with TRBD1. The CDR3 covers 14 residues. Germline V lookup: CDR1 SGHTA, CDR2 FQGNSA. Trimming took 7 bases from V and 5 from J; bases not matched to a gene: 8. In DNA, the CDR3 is TGTGCCAGCAACATACAGGGGGCGCGGTATGGCTACACCTTC. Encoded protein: CASNIQGARYGYTF.

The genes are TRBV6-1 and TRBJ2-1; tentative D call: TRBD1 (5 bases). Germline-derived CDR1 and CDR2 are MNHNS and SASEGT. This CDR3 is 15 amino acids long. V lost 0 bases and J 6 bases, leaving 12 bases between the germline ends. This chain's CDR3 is CASSEAGLKGNEQFF. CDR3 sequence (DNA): TGTGCCAGCAGTGAAGCGGGGCTTAAAGGCAATGAGCAGTTCTTC.

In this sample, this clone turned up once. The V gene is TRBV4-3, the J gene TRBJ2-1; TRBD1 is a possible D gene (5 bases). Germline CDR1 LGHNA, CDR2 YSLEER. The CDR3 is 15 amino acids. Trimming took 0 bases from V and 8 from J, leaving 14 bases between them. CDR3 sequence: CASSQDLTDGDEQFF. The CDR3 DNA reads TGCGCCAGCAGCCAAGATTTGACAGATGGGGATGAGCAGTTCTTC.

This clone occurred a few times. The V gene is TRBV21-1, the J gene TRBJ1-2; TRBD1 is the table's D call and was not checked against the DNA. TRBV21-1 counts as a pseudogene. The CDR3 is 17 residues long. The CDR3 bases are TGTGCCAGCAGCATCCCTCTCCTCGGGTTGCAGGGAAATGGCTACACCTTC. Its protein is CASSIPLLGLQGNGYTF.

The CDR3 is CSVFSGTETYEQYV. CDR3 sequence (DNA): TGCAGCGTTTTTTCCGGGACAGAGACCTACGAGCAGTACGTC. The chain links TRBV29-1 to TRBJ2-7; 7 bases agree with TRBD1. The V segment lost 5 bases and the J segment 2 bases; nucleotides outside the gene matches: 9. CDR1 and CDR2 from the germline V gene are SQVTM and ANQGSEA. There are 14 residues in the CDR3.

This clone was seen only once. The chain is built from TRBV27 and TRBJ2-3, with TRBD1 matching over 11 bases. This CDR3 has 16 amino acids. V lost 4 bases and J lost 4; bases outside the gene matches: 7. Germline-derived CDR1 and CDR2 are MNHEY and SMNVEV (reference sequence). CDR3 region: CASSSLGGQGADTQYF. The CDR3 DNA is TGTGCCAGCAGTTCCTTGGGGGGACAGGGGGCAGATACGCAGTATTTT.

The CDR3 sequence: CAWSVAGRWTDTQYF. The CDR3 DNA follows: TGTGCCTGGAGTGTTGCGGGGAGGTGGACAGATACGCAGTATTTT. The chain is built from TRBV30 and TRBJ2-3; D may be TRBD2 (6 bases). The V end was cut by 0 bases, the J end by 3 bases, with 13 bases between. The CDR3 runs to 15 residues. CDR1 GTSNPN and CDR2 SVGIG come from the germline V gene (reference sequence). Drawing the rest from reference TRBV30 and TRBJ2-3, the complete variable domain is SQTIHQWPATLVQPVGSPLSLECTVEGTSNPNLYWYRQAAGRGLQLLFYSVGIGQISSEVPQNLSASRPQDRQFILSSKKLLLSDSGFYLCAWSVAGRWTDTQYFGPGTRLTVL.

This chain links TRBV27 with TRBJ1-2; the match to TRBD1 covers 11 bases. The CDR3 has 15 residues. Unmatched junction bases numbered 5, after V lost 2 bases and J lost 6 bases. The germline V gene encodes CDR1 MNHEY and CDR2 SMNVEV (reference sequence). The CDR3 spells CASSLLGQGANGYTF. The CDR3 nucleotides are TGTGCCAGCAGTTTACTTGGACAGGGGGCTAATGGCTACACCTTC.

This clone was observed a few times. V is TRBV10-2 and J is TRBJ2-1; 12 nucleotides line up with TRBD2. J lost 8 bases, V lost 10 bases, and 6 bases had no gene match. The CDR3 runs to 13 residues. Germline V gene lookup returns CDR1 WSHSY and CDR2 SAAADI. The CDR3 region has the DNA TGCGCCACCAGGACTAGCGGGAACGATGAGCAGTTCTTC. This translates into CATRTSGNDEQFF.

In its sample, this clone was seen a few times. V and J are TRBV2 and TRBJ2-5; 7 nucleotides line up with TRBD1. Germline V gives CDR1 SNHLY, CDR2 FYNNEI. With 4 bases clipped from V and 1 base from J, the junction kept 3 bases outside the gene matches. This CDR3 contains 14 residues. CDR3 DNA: TGTGCCAGCAGTGTCCGACAGGGCCAAGAGACCCAGTACTTC. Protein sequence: CASSVRQGQETQYF.

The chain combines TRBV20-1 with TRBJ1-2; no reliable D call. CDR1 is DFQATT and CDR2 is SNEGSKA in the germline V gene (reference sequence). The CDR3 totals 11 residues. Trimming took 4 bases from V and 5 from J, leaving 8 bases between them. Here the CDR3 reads CSAKGAYGYTF. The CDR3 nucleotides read TGCAGTGCTAAGGGAGCTTATGGCTACACCTTC.

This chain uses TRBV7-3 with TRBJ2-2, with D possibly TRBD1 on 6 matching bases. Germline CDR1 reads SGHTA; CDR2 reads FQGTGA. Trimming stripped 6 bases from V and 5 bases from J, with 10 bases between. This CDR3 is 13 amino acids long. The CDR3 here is CASSQTGTGELFF. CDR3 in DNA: TGTGCCAGCAGTCAGACAGGAACCGGGGAGCTGTTTTTT.

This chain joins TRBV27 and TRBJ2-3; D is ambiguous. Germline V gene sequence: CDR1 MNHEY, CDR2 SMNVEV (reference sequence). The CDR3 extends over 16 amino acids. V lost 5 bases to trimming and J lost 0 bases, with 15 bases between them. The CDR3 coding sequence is TGTGCCAGCAGTACCCCTTCGACACCTAGCACAGATACGCAGTATTTT. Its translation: CASSTPSTPSTDTQYF.